This entry concerns a single TCR beta chain. Its antigen is as yet unknown. V lost 5 bases, J lost 5 bases, and 5 bases stayed unmatched. Germline assignment: CDR1 ENHRY and CDR2 SYGVKD. The CDR3 totals 14 residues. This record belongs to a study of blood T cells in healthy people across ages. Study-level information: There was about one barcoded beta molecule captured by template switching per two T cells. Study-level results: Observed TCR beta diversity per million T cells went down as age went up. This fall followed a roughly linear course with age.

For the second PCR, which ran for about 6 to 11 cycles, a sample-barcoded 5' primer and a J-beta primer mix were used. Every cDNA was tagged by a template-switch adaptor with 12 random nucleotides. TCRdb called the 5' RACE reads again in MiXCR, with one record for every CDR3 protein. The sample includes more than 1 million distinct CDR3 sequences, 35% to 55% seen only once; the top ten take under 20%. Sequenced sample: blood. The chain employs TRBV10-3 and TRBJ2-7; the match to TRBD2 covers 11 bases. The receptor's source is an older woman in good health. The CDR3 protein is CAISTSGRNDEQYF. For the CDR3, the DNA is TGTGCCATCAGTACTAGCGGGAGAAACGACGAGCAGTACTTC.